The 9 T cell receptor beta chains below come from one sample, sequenced in a study of blood T cells in healthy people across ages. Primed by a sample-barcoded 5' primer and a J-beta primer mix, a second PCR proceeded for 7 to 11 cycles. MiXCR, run by TCRdb on the 5' RACE reads, gives a single entry per CDR3 protein. Of 870,000 or so distinct CDR3 sequences listed, about 28% are singletons. Sample: blood. Every receptor here comes from a woman older than 75 in good health.

This clonotype was picked up many times. V is TRBV7-2 and J is TRBJ2-6; D ambiguous. The CDR3 is 15 amino acids. Germline-derived CDR1 and CDR2 are SGHTA and FQGNSA. V was cut by 6 bases and J by 2 bases, with 11 bases left in between. CDR3 sequence: CASSPEVAGANVLTF. The CDR3 DNA reads as TGTGCCAGCAGTCCCGAGGTAGCTGGGGCCAACGTCCTGACTTTC. The whole variable domain, remainder taken from reference TRBV7-2 and TRBJ2-6, is GAGVSQSPSNKVTEKGKDVELRCDPISGHTALYWYRQSLGQGLEFLIYFQGNSAPDKSGLPSDRFSAERTGGSVSTLTIQRTQQEDSAVYLCASSPEVAGANVLTFGAGSRLTVL.

This chain connects TRBV7-2 to TRBJ2-3; 13 nucleotides align to TRBD2. Germline assignment: CDR1 SGHTA and CDR2 FQGNSA. J gave up 4 bases and V 2 bases, and 9 bases lay outside the gene matches. The CDR3 loop spans 18 amino acids. In nucleotides, the CDR3 is TGTGCCAGCAGCTTATCCACTAGCGGGGGGGCGGGGTCAGATACGCAGTATTTT. Translation: CASSLSTSGGAGSDTQYF.

This clonotype was recorded many times. This rearrangement joins TRBV12-3 or TRBV12-4 to TRBJ2-1; D is unclear. This CDR3 has 16 amino acids. The V end was cut by 6 bases, the J end by 0 bases, with 15 bases between. CDR3 sequence reads: CASRTRWSISYNEQFF. Written as DNA, the CDR3 is TGTGCCAGCAGGACACGGTGGAGTATCTCCTACAATGAGCAGTTCTTC.

The chain combines TRBV12-3 or TRBV12-4 with TRBJ1-2; D is perhaps TRBD1 (5 bases). There are 14 residues in the CDR3. Between the trimmed V and J ends, which lost 6 bases and 0 bases, there was a span of 11 bases. CDR3 sequence: CASRARGANYGYTF. For the CDR3, the DNA is TGTGCCAGCAGGGCACGGGGGGCTAACTATGGCTACACCTTC.

This clonotype was recorded at least ten times. This chain joins TRBV25-1 and TRBJ2-5; D may be TRBD1 (7 bases). The CDR3 runs to 14 residues. Per germline, CDR1 MGHDK and CDR2 SYGVNS. Trimming pared 3 bases from V and 5 bases from J, leaving 13 bases between. The CDR3 DNA reads TGTGCCAGCAGTGATCAGACAGGGAGGGAGACCCAGTACTTC. It yields the protein CASSDQTGRETQYF.

This clonotype was seen a single time. The rearrangement uses TRBV7-2 and TRBJ2-1; 10 nucleotides match TRBD2. J lost 3 bases, V lost 0 bases, and 14 bases had no gene match. The CDR3 spans 20 residues. Germline V gene lookup returns CDR1 SGHTA and CDR2 FQGNSA. The CDR3 sequence is CASSLACRGSGGAFYNEQFF. In DNA form, the CDR3 reads TGTGCCAGCAGCTTAGCGTGCAGAGGAAGCGGGGGGGCCTTCTACAATGAGCAGTTCTTC.

The V and J genes are TRBV20-1 and TRBJ2-3; D may be TRBD2 (6 bases). Germline CDR1 is DFQATT and CDR2 is SNEGSKA (reference sequence). This CDR3 has 12 amino acids. V lost 6 bases and J lost 8, with 15 bases in between. CDR3 protein: CSAHGTFATQYF. The CDR3, as DNA: TGCAGTGCCCACGGGACTTTTGCTACGCAGTATTTT.

Only a few counts were recorded for this clonotype. The J gene is TRBJ1-2, the V gene TRBV6-2 or TRBV6-3; D is ambiguous. This CDR3 contains 14 residues. Germline V gene data show CDR1 as MNHEY and CDR2 as SVGEGT. V lost 2 bases to trimming and J lost 5 bases, with 12 bases between them. The CDR3 sequence is CASSYGAGLYGYTF. CDR3 sequence (DNA): TGTGCCAGCAGTTACGGTGCAGGTCTTTATGGCTACACCTTC.

On this clonotype: This clone may be a read error of a much larger clone one base away. The rearrangement joins TRBV24-1 to TRBJ2-3, with unresolved D. The V end was cut by 7 bases, the J end by 1 base, with 11 bases between. This CDR3 contains 14 residues. Germline loops: CDR1 KGHDR, CDR2 SFDVKD. CDR3 DNA: TGTGCCACCAGGGGGTCCCTCGGCACAGATACGCAGTATTTT. Translation: CATRGSLGTDTQYF.